Given below is one T cell receptor (beta chain) in context. This clone's antigen is unknown. There are no base qualities to consult, and no much larger clone falls within one base. The CDR3 runs 16 amino acids, cysteine and phenylalanine included. Only the CDR3 DNA stays, 48 bases, in frame from base 1. Sequences SGDLS (CDR1) and YYNGEE (CDR2) are obtained from the germline V gene. V is trimmed back by 2 bases and J by 0 bases, and the junction contains 7 bases that no gene match accounts for. The data belong to a study of regulatory dendritic cells for organ transplantation (TCRdb year 2017). Broadly, across the study: The TCRbeta repertoires of sorted naive and memory CD4+ and CD8+ T cells were sequenced before and after allostimulation with regulatory or mature dendritic cells.

Overall study results and their limits: Among the resting subsets, the most alloreactive TCR clonotypes were found in memory CD8+ T cells. The repertoires of naive CD4+ and CD8+ T cells were highly diverse, while memory cell repertoires were less diverse, with memory CD8+ cells being the most oligoclonal. Sequencing was done in only a couple of subjects, and the authors reported considerable heterogeneity between individuals in the alloreactive memory CD8+ T cell pool. In both subjects, allostimulation led to expansion of memory CD8+ clones, though the expansion induced by regulatory dendritic cells appeared to be more limited than that induced by mature dendritic cells.

A multiplexed two-step PCR with Vbeta-specific forward primers and Jbeta-specific reverse primers was used to amplify the TCRbeta CDR3 regions. Through the immunoSEQ service, the TCRbeta libraries were run on an Illumina instrument for sequencing. For the original study's pipeline: IMGT annotation was used to assign V, D and J genes, and synthetic CDR3 analogues were used to correct the counts for multiplex PCR bias. Repertoire clonality was computed in the immunoSEQ Analyzer as one minus normalized Shannon entropy. Clonal expansion was defined by Fisher's exact test with Benjamini-Hochberg false discovery rate control, using two-tailed P<0.01. The immuneACCESS repertoire file appears here via TCRdb, limited to in-frame rearrangements. These files lack a portion of the clones; in checked studies, under half of the deficit traces to unresolved V genes, and the cause of the others is not known. V, J and clone size are taken as reported in that table, and D and trimming were inferred from the DNA itself. The sample contains under 40,000 clones, 80% to 95% of them found a single time. Of the sample, about 0.11% falls within the top ten clones.

FACS was used to sort CD4+ or CD8+ cells into naive T cells, defined as CD45RA+, and memory T cells, defined as CD45RO+. Two healthy control subjects provided the T cells used for TCR sequencing. Unstimulated sorted T cell subsets were used as baseline controls for the mixed lymphocyte reactions. The Qiagen DNeasy Blood & Tissue Kit was used to extract genomic DNA. The clonotype comes from a human donor in good health. The sequence joins TRBV9 to TRBJ1-1, with 7 bases aligning to TRBD1. Sample: naive CD8+ T cells from blood. The cell subset or site label here, explained by the study, means: CD45RA+ naive T cells. CDR3 loop: CASSVGIGGMNTEAFF. The sequence in DNA is TGTGCCAGCAGCGTCGGAATAGGGGGCATGAACACTGAAGCTTTCTTT.